The 4 T cell receptor beta chains reported below all come from one sample, sequenced in a study of blood T cell repertoires in COVID-19. TCRdb's table, derived via immunoSEQ multiplex PCR, lists solely in-frame clones and lacks some. This table holds about 300,000 clones, just under 90% found once. The sample taken for sequencing was PBMCs or T cells enriched from blood (not recorded which). These receptors were collected from a woman aged 45 to 65 who had been exposed to COVID-19.

The chain uses TRBV3-1 (or the pseudogene TRBV3-2) and TRBJ1-1; D not certain. Germline CDR1 is LGHDT and CDR2 is YNNKEL (reference sequence). This CDR3 comprises 12 residues. The CDR3 DNA reads TGTGTTGCTCGCGGGCCGCACACTGAAGCTTTCTTT. Protein sequence: CVARGPHTEAFF.

The chain links TRBV3-1 (or the pseudogene TRBV3-2) to TRBJ1-4; weak D call: TRBD1 (5 bases). Trimming stripped 1 base from V and 5 bases from J, with 11 bases between. The germline gives CDR1 LGHDT, CDR2 YNNKEL (reference sequence). This CDR3 is built from 15 residues. The chain's CDR3 is CASSQGQFLNEKLFF. CDR3 bases: TGTGCCAGCAGCCAAGGACAGTTTCTGAATGAAAAACTGTTTTTT.

This chain joins TRBV4-1 and TRBJ1-2; 7 nucleotides agree with TRBD1. V lost 1 base to trimming and J lost 0 bases; unmatched junction nucleotides: 11. CDR1 and CDR2 from the germline V gene are MGHRA and YSYEKL. The CDR3 is 18 residues long. DNA of the CDR3: TGCGCCAGCAGCCAAGTCTTCCGGGAACAGGGGACTAACTATGGCTACACCTTC. Translated: CASSQVFREQGTNYGYTF.

The chain couples TRBV28 to TRBJ1-5; no reliable D call. The CDR3 is 14 amino acids. V was trimmed by 3 bases and J by 3 bases, leaving 9 bases between them. Germline CDR1 is MDHEN and CDR2 is SYDVKM. The CDR3 nucleotides read TGTGCCAGCAGTTTGTTACAGTACAATCAGCCCCAGCATTTT. Encoded protein: CASSLLQYNQPQHF. The whole variable domain, remainder taken from reference TRBV28 and TRBJ1-5, is DVKVTQSSRYLVKRTGEKVFLECVQDMDHENMFWYRQDPGLGLRLIYFSYDVKMKEKGDIPEGYSVSREKKERFSLILESASTNQTSMYLCASSLLQYNQPQHFGDGTRLSIL.